A selection of T cell receptor beta chains follows, all from one sample in a study of technical replicates of blood from a few donors. Clones were read by immunoSEQ multiplex PCR, and TCRdb kept only the in-frame ones, dropping some. The sample carries about 75,000 clones, around 97% recorded once. Sample: T cells isolated from PBMCs. These receptors were collected from a human donor in good health. CDR3s leave out the opening cysteine and the closing phenylalanine or tryptophan.

>TRBV7-9|TRBJ2-7
ASSPASRGAFPSEQY
>TRBV5-4|TRBJ2-4
ASFDGGYGNIQY
>TRBV29-1|TRBJ2-7
SVEDRMAVRGEQY
>TRBV4-2|TRBJ2-7
ASSQLLAASYEQY
>TRBV19|TRBJ1-4
ASSKLQGGNEKLF
>TRBV15|TRBJ1-1
ATSRGYGNTEAF
>TRBV28|TRBJ1-2
ALWQGYNYGYT
>TRBV5-1|TRBJ1-3
ASSLDGGVGGNTIY
>TRBV7-9|TRBJ1-5
ASSSSSNQPQH
>TRBV7-2|TRBJ1-2
ASSLGGQGNRGYT
>TRBV2|TRBJ2-5
ASSGGAGGLETQY
>TRBV28|TRBJ2-7
ASSLVQGTIVEQY
>TRBV11-3|TRBJ2-1
ASSLDHSGLYNEQF
>TRBV5-1|TRBJ2-7
ASSSEPLEAYEQY
>TRBV7-2|TRBJ2-1
ASRTSGRAYNEQF
>TRBV28|TRBJ2-5
ASSKTGEETQY
>TRBV10-3|TRBJ2-7
AIGSGRVSYEQY
>TRBV27|TRBJ1-2
ASREEGFEGYT
>TRBV5-6|TRBJ1-1
ASGRDSEAF
>TRBV18|TRBJ2-7
ASSPLGGRTYEQY
>TRBV13|TRBJ1-2
ASSSPDRGLGGYT
>TRBV27|TRBJ1-1
ASTGQVFGNTEAF
>TRBV7-2|TRBJ2-2
ASSLLGQGRSGELF
>TRBV19|TRBJ2-6
ASRGGANVLT
>TRBV11-2|TRBJ2-1
ASSLTTGVMGEQF
>TRBV7-2|TRBJ1-2
ASSPEPNRDGYT
>TRBV11-3|TRBJ1-1
ASSSYRSLTMNTEAF
>TRBV6-5|TRBJ2-3
ASGPLYTSTDTQY
>TRBV5-1|TRBJ2-5
ASSWQHNNQETQY
>TRBV7-6|TRBJ1-2
ASSPGTSYGYT
>TRBV7-2|TRBJ1-4
ASSLGRGEKLF
>TRBV11-3|TRBJ2-3
ASSLGASTDTQY
>TRBV30|TRBJ2-1
AWSQVPGTDNEQF
>TRBV19|TRBJ2-6
ASSATGGGANVLT
>TRBV11-2|TRBJ2-5
ASSPASRFQETQY
>TRBV28|TRBJ2-3
ASSLLGAGGTDTQY
>TRBV5-4|TRBJ2-1
ASSLVDRGQDEQF
>TRBV9|TRBJ1-4
ASSSGTGGEKLF
>TRBV9|TRBJ1-4
ASSVGGSLSEKLF
>TRBV28|TRBJ2-3
ASSLAGGQDTQY
>TRBV7-2|TRBJ2-1
ASSLTGGYDNEQF
>TRBV28|TRBJ2-7
ASSLPVVFGEQY
>TRBV27|TRBJ2-7
ASSKQGFFEQY
>TRBV28|TRBJ1-5
ASSFGDLRGNQPQH
>TRBV14|TRBJ2-2
ASSQRDRGTGELF
>TRBV18|TRBJ1-1
ASSPTLVVMNTEAF
>TRBV28|TRBJ2-3
ASSPPTGVLGDTQY
>TRBV10-1|TRBJ2-7
ASSEVEGGAGSAYEQY